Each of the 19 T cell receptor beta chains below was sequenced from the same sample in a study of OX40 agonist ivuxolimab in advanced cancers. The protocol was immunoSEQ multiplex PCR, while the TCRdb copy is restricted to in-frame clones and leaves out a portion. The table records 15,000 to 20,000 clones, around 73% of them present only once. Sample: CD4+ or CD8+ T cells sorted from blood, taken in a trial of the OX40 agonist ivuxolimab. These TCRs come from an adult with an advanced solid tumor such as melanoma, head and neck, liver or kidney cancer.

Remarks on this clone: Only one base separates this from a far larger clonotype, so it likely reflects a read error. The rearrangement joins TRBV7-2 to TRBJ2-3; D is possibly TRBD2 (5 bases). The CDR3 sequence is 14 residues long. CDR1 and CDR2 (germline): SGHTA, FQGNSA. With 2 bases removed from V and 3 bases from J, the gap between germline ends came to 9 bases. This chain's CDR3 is CASSLPSRTDTQYF. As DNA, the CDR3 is TGTGCCAGCAGCTTACCTAGCAGAACAGATACGCAGTATTTT.

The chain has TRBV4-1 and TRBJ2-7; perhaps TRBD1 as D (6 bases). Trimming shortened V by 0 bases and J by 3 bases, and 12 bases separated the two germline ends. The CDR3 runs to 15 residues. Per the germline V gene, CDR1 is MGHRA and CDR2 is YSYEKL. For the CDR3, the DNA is TGCGCCAGCAGCCAAGATCTAGGACAGAGCTACGAGCAGTACTTC. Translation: CASSQDLGQSYEQYF.

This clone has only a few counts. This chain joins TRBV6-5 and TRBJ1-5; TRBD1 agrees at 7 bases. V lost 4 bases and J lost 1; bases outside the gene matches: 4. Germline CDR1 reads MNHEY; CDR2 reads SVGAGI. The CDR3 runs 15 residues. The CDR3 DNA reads TGTGCCAGCAGTTTAACAGGGGAAAGCAATCAGCCCCAGCATTTT. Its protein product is CASSLTGESNQPQHF.

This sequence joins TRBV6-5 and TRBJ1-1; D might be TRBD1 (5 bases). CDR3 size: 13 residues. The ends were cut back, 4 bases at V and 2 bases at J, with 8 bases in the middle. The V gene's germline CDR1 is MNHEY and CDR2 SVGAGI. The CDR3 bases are TGTGCCAGCAGTTGGGACGGAAACACTGAAGCTTTCTTT. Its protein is CASSWDGNTEAFF.

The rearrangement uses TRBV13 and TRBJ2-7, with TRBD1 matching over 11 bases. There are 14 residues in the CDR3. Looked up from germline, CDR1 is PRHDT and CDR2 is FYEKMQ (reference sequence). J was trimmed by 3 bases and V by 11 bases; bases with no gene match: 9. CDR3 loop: CAGGNGTGGYEQYF. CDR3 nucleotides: TGTGCCGGGGGCAACGGGACAGGGGGCTACGAGCAGTACTTC.

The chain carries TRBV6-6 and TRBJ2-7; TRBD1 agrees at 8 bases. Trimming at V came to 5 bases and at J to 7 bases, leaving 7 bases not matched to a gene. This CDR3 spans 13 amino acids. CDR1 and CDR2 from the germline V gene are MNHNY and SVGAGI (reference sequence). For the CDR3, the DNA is TGTGCCAGCAGTCCCCAGACAGGGGTTGAGCAGTACTTC. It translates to CASSPQTGVEQYF.

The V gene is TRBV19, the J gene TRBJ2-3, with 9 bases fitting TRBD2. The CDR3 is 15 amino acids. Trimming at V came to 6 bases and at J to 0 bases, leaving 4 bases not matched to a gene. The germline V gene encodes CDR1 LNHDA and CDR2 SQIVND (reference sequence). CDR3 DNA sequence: TGTGCCAGTAGAGCTAGCGGGGTTAGCACAGATACGCAGTATTTT. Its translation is CASRASGVSTDTQYF. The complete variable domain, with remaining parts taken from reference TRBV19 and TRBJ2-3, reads DGGITQSPKYLFRKEGQNVTLSCEQNLNHDAMYWYRQDPGQGLRLIYYSQIVNDFQKGDIAEGYSVSREKKESFPLTVTSAQKNPTAFYLCASRASGVSTDTQYFGPGTRLTVL.

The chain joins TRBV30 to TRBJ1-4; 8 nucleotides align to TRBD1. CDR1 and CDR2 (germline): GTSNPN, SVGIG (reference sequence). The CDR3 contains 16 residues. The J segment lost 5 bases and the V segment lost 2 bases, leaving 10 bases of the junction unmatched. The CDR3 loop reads CAWSSPRDRPNEKLFF. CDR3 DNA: TGTGCCTGGAGTAGCCCCCGGGACAGGCCAAATGAAAAACTGTTTTTT.

The CDR3 bases are TGTGCCAGCAGCGTAGTCCCCACAGGGGGGGGCTATGGCTACACCTTC. As protein: CASSVVPTGGGYGYTF. The V and J genes are TRBV9 and TRBJ1-2; 8 bases are shared with TRBD1. CDR1 and CDR2 (germline): SGDLS, YYNGEE. J lost 4 bases, V lost 0 bases, and 8 bases had no gene match. This CDR3 has 16 residues.

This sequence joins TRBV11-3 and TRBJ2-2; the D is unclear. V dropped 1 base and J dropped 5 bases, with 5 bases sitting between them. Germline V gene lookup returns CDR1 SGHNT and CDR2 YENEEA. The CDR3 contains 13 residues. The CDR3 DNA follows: TGTGCCAGCAGCTTAGTCTGGACCGGGGAGCTGTTTTTT. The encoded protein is CASSLVWTGELFF.

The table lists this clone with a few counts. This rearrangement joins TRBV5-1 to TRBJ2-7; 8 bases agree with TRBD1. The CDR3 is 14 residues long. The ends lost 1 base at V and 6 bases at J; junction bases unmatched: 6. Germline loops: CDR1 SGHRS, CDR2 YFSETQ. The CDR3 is CASSLWQGAFEQYF. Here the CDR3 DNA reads TGCGCCAGCAGCTTGTGGCAGGGGGCTTTCGAGCAGTACTTC.

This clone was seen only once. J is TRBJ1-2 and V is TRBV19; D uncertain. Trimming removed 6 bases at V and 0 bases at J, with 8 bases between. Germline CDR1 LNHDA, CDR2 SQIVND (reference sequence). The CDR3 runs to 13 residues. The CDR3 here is CASRGSTNYGYTF. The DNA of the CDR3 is TGTGCCAGTAGAGGGTCGACTAACTATGGCTACACCTTC. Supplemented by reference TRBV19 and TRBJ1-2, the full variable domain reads DGGITQSPKYLFRKEGQNVTLSCEQNLNHDAMYWYRQDPGQGLRLIYYSQIVNDFQKGDIAEGYSVSREKKESFPLTVTSAQKNPTAFYLCASRGSTNYGYTFGSGTRLTVV.

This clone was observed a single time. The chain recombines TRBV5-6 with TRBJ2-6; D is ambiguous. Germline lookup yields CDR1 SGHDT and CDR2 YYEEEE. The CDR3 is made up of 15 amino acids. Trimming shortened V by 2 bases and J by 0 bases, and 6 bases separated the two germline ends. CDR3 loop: CASSLSSSGANVLTF. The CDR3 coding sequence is TGTGCCAGCAGCTTAAGTAGCTCTGGGGCCAACGTCCTGACTTTC.

The CDR3 DNA follows: TGTGCCAGCAGCTACCTAAGGACAGGCTACAATGAGCAGTTCTTC. It translates to CASSYLRTGYNEQFF. This chain links TRBV5-6 with TRBJ2-1; the match to TRBD1 covers 7 bases. The V segment lost 3 bases and the J segment 3 bases; nucleotides outside the gene matches: 6. CDR1 is SGHDT and CDR2 is YYEEEE in the germline V gene. The length of the CDR3 is 15 residues.

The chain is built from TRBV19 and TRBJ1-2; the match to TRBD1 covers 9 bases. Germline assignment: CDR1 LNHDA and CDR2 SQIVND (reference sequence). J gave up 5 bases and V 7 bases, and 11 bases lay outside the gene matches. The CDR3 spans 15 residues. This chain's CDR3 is CASTGGGQGPYGYTF. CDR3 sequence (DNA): TGTGCCAGTACCGGGGGGGGACAGGGACCATATGGCTACACCTTC.

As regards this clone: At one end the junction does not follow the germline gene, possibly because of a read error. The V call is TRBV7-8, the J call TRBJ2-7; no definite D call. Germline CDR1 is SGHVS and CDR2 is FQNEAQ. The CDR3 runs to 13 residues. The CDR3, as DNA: TGCGCCAGCAGCCCCTACACGACCTACGAGCAGTACTTC. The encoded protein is CASSPYTTYEQYF. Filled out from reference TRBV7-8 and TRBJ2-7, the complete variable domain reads GAGVSQSPRYKVAKRGQDVALRCDPISGHVSLFWYQQALGQGPEFLTYFQNEAQLDKSGLPSDRFFAERPEGSVSTLKIQRTQQEDSAVYLCASSPYTTYEQYFGPGTRLTVT.

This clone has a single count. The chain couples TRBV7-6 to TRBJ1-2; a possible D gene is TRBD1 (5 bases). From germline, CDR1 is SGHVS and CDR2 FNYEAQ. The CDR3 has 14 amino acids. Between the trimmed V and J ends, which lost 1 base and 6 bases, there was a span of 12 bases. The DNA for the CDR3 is TGTGCCAGCAGCTTAGAGAGGGACGCGGATGGCTACACCTTC. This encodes CASSLERDADGYTF. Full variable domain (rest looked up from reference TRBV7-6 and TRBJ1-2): GAGVSQSPRYKVTKRGQDVALRCDPISGHVSLYWYRQALGQGPEFLTYFNYEAQQDKSGLPNDRFSAERPEGSISTLTIQRTEQRDSAMYRCASSLERDADGYTFGSGTRLTVV.

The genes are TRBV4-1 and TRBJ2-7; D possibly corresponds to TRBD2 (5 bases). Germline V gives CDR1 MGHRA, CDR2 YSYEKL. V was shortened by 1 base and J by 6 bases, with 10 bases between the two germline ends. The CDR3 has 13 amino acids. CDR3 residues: CASSQGERREQYF. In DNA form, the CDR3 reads TGCGCCAGCAGCCAAGGGGAGAGGCGCGAGCAGTACTTC.

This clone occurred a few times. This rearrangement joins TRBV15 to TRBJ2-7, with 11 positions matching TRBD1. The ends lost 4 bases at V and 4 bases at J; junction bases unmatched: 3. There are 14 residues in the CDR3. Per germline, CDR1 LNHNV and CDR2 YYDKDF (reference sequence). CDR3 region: CATSKDRGQYEQYF. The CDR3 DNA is TGTGCCACCAGCAAGGACAGGGGGCAATACGAGCAGTACTTC.